This TCR beta chain originates from a study of OX40 agonist ivuxolimab in advanced cancers. V shed 0 bases and J 0 bases; nucleotides not matched to a gene: 1. Germline values: CDR1 SEHNR, CDR2 FQNEAQ (reference sequence). CDR3 size: 15 residues. Assay used: immunoSEQ multiplex PCR; TCRdb lists only in-frame clones, some missing. The repertoire holds under 80,000 clones, with 70% to 90% as singletons. This TCR derives from an adult with an advanced solid tumor such as melanoma, head and neck, liver or kidney cancer. This chain links TRBV7-9 with TRBJ1-1; the match to TRBD1 covers 7 bases. The material sequenced was CD4+ or CD8+ T cells sorted from blood, taken in a trial of the OX40 agonist ivuxolimab. The DNA of the CDR3 is TGTGCCAGCAGCTTAGCAACAGGGGTGAACACTGAAGCTTTCTTT. It specifies CASSLATGVNTEAFF.